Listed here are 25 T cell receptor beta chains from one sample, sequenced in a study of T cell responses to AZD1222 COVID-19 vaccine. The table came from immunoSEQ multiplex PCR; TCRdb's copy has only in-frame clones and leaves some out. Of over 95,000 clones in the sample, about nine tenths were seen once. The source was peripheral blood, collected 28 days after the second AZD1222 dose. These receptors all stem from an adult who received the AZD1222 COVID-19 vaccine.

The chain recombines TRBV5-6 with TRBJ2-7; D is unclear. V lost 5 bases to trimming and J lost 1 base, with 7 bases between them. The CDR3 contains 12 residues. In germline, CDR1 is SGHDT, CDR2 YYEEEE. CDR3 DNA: TGTGCCAGCAGTTGGAAATCCTACGAGCAGTACTTC. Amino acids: CASSWKSYEQYF.

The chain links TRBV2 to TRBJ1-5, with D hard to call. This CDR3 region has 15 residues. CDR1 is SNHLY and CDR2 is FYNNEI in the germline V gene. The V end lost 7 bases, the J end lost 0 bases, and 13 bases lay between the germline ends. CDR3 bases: TGTGCCAGCACCCTGGACGGTTATAGCAATCAGCCCCAGCATTTT. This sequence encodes CASTLDGYSNQPQHF.

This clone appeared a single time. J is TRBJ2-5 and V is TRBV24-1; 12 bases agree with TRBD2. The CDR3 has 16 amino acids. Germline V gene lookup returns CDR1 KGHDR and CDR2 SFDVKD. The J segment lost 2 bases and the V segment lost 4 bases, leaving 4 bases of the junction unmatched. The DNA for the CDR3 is TGTGCCACCAGTGACCCCGGACTAGCGGGACAAGAGACCCAGTACTTC. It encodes CATSDPGLAGQETQYF.

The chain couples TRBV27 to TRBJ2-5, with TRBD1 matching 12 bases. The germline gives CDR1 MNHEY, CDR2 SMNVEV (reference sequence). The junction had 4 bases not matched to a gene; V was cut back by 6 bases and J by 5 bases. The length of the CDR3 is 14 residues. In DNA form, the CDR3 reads TGTGCCAGCAGGGGACAGGGGGCAGGGGAGACCCAGTACTTC. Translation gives CASRGQGAGETQYF.

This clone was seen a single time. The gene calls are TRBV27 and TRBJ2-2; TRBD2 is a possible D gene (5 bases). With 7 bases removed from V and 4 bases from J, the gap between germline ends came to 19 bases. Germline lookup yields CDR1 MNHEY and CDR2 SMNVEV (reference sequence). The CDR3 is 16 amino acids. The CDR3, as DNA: TGTGCCAGCACCCGGGGTTGGGGAACGGCCACCGGGGAGCTGTTTTTT. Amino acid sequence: CASTRGWGTATGELFF.

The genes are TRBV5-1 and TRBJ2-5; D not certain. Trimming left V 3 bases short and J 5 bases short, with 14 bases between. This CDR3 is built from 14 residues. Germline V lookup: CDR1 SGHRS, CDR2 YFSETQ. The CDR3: CASSSKTGRETQYF. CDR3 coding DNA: TGCGCCAGCAGCTCGAAGACTGGACGGGAGACCCAGTACTTC.

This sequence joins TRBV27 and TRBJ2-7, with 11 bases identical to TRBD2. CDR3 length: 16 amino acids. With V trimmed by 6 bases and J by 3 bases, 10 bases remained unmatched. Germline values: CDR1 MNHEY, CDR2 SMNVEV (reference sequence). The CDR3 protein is CASSKTSGSPRYEQYF. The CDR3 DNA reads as TGTGCCAGCAGCAAAACTAGCGGGAGTCCCCGCTACGAGCAGTACTTC.

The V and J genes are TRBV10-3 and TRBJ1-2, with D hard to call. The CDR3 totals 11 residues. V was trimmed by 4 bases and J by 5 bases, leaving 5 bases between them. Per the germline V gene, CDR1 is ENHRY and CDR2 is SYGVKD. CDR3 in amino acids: CAISVFYGYTF. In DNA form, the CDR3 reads TGTGCCATCAGTGTGTTTTATGGCTACACCTTC.

CDR3 loop: CASSIARGTMNTEAFF. The CDR3, as DNA: TGTGCCAGTAGTATAGCCAGGGGAACAATGAACACTGAAGCTTTCTTT. The chain is built from TRBV19 and TRBJ1-1, with D possibly TRBD1 on 6 matching bases. Trimming cost V 1 base and J 0 bases, with 12 bases left between them. This CDR3 contains 16 residues. Germline V gene sequence: CDR1 LNHDA, CDR2 SQIVND (reference sequence).

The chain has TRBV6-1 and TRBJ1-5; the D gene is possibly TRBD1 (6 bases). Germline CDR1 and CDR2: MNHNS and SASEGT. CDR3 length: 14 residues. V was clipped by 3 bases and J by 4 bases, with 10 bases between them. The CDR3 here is CASSDRQGNQPQHF. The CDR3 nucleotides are TGTGCCAGCAGTGACCGCCAGGGGAATCAGCCCCAGCATTTT.

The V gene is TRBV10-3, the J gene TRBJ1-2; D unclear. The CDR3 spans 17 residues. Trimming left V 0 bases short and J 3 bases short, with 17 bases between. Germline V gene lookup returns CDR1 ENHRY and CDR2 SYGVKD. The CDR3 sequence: CAISESTWESVHYGYTF. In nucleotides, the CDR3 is TGTGCCATCAGTGAGTCGACGTGGGAATCGGTCCACTATGGCTACACCTTC.

The chain's CDR3 is CASMSRVDSPLHF. DNA for the CDR3: TGTGCCAGCATGTCCCGGGTAGATTCACCCCTCCACTTT. The gene calls are TRBV6-5 and TRBJ1-6; D is ambiguous. The V gene lost 7 bases and the J gene lost 8 bases, with 12 bases spanning the gap. In germline, CDR1 is MNHEY, CDR2 SVGAGI. The CDR3 has 13 amino acids.

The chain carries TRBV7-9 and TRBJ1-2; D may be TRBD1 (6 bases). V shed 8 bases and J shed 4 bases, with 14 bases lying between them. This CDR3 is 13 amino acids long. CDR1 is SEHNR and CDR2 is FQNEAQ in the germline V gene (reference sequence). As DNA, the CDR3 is TGTGCCAGCGCCTTAGGGGGTGGCTATGGCTACACCTTC. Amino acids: CASALGGGYGYTF.

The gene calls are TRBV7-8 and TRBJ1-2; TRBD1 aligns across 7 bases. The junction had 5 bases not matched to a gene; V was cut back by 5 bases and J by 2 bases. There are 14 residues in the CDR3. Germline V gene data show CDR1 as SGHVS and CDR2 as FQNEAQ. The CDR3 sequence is CASSPRQGNYGYTF. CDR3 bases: TGTGCCAGCAGCCCACGACAGGGCAACTATGGCTACACCTTC.

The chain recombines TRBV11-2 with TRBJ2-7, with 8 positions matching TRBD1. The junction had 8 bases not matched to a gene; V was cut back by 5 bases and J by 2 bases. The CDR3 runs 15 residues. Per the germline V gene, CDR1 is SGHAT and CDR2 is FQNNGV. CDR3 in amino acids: CASSPIDRGTYEQYF. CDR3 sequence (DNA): TGTGCCAGCAGCCCCATCGACAGGGGAACCTACGAGCAGTACTTC.

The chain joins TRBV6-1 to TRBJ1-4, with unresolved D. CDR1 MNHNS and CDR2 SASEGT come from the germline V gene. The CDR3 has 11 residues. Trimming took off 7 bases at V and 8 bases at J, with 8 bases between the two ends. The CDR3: CASMGVEKLFF. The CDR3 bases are TGTGCCAGCATGGGTGTGGAAAAACTGTTTTTT.

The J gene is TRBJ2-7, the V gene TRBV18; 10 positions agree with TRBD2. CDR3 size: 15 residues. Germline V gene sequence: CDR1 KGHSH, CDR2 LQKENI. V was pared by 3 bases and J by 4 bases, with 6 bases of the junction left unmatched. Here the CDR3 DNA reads TGTGCCAGCTCACCGGGACTAGCGAGTACTTACGAGCAGTACTTC. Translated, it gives CASSPGLASTYEQYF.

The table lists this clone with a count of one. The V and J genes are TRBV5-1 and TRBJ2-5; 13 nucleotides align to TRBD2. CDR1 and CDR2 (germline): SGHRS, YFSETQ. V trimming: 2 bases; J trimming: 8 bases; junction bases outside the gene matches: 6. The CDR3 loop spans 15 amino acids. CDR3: CASSLLAGGPSTQYF. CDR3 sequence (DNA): TGCGCCAGCAGCTTACTAGCGGGAGGGCCCTCAACCCAGTACTTC.

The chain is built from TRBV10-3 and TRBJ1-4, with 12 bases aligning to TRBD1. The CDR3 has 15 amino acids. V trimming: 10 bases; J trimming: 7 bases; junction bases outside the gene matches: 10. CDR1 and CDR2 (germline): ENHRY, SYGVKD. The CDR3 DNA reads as TGTGCCACTCGTTCTGGGACAGGGGGCGGTGAAAAACTGTTTTTT. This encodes CATRSGTGGGEKLFF.

In nucleotides, the CDR3 is TGTGCCAGCAGCTCAAACAGGGGGGAGAATGAAAAACTGTTTTTT. Translation: CASSSNRGENEKLFF. The chain uses TRBV7-8 and TRBJ1-4, with 8 bases identical to TRBD1. The CDR3 runs 15 residues. Per the germline V gene, CDR1 is SGHVS and CDR2 is FQNEAQ. V was pared by 4 bases and J by 5 bases, with 6 bases of the junction left unmatched.

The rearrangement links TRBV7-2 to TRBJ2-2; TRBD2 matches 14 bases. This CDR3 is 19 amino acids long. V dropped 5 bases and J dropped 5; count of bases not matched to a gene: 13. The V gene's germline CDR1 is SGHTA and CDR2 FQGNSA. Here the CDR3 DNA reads TGTGCCAGCAGCCGCTATGGCGGGACTAGCGGGAGTGAAACCGGGGAGCTGTTTTTT. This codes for CASSRYGGTSGSETGELFF. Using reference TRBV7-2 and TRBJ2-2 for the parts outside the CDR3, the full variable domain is GAGVSQSPSNKVTEKGKDVELRCDPISGHTALYWYRQSLGQGLEFLIYFQGNSAPDKSGLPSDRFSAERTGGSVSTLTIQRTQQEDSAVYLCASSRYGGTSGSETGELFFGEGSRLTVL.

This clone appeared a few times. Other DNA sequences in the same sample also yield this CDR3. CDR3 region: CASSLRGGGQPQHF. DNA of the CDR3: TGTGCCAGCAGTCTCCGTGGGGGCGGTCAGCCCCAGCATTTT. V and J are TRBV28 and TRBJ1-5, with a weak D call TRBD1 (6 bases). The CDR3 loop spans 14 amino acids. CDR1 is MDHEN, CDR2 SYDVKM, per germline. Trimming took 5 bases from V and 6 from J, leaving 14 bases between them.

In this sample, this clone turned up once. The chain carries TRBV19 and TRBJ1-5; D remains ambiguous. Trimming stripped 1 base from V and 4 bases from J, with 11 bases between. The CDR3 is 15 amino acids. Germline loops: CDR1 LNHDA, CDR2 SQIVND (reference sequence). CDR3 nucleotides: TGTGCCAGTAGTATAGTAACCGGGCCGAATCAGCCCCAGCATTTT. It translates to CASSIVTGPNQPQHF.

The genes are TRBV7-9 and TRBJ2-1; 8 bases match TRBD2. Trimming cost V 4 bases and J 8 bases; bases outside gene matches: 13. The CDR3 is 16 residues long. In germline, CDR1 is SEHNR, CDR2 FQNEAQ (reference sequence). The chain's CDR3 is CASSSLRGGRVHEQFF. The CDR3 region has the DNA TGTGCCAGCAGCTCCCTCCGGGGGGGGAGGGTCCATGAGCAGTTCTTC.

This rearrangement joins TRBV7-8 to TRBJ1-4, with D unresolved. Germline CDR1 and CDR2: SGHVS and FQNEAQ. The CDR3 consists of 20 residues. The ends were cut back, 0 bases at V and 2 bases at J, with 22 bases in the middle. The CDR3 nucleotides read TGTGCCAGCAGCTTAGCCTTCAGGTGGAGGGTTAAGGAGACTAATGAAAAACTGTTTTTT. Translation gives CASSLAFRWRVKETNEKLFF.